Listed below are T cell receptor beta chains from one sample, sequenced in a study of T cell responses to AZD1222 COVID-19 vaccine. Assay: immunoSEQ multiplex PCR; the TCRdb copy retains only in-frame clones and omits some. The table has 150,000 to 200,000 clones, almost 90% seen once; the top ten hold 11%. Material: peripheral blood, obtained 28 days after the second AZD1222 dose. The receptors stem from an adult who received the AZD1222 COVID-19 vaccine. CDR3s include the opening cysteine and the closing phenylalanine or tryptophan. Fields, in order: V gene, D gene, CDR3 length, J gene, clone size, CDR3 protein, CDR3 DNA. D genes are given only for firm matches. Clone size appears in some rows only: once, few, many, or a class for an expanded clone.

TRBV20-1	TRBD2	15	TRBJ2-7	NA	CSASHSLAGSYEQYF	TGCAGTGCTAGTCACTCGCTAGCGGGCTCCTACGAGCAGTACTTC
TRBV6-5	TRBD1	15	TRBJ2-1	NA	CASSYPGTGYNEQFF	TGTGCCAGCAGTTACCCCGGGACAGGGTACAATGAGCAGTTCTTC
TRBV5-1	NA	13	TRBJ2-5	NA	CASSLQFGETQYF	TGCGCCAGCAGCTTGCAGTTTGGAGAGACCCAGTACTTC
TRBV6-5	NA	15	TRBJ2-5	once	CASSYAGRRDGTQYF	TGTGCCAGCAGTTACGCAGGGAGGAGGGATGGGACCCAGTACTTC
TRBV13	NA	14	TRBJ1-1	NA	CASSFPTGGEGAFF	TGTGCCAGCAGCTTCCCGACCGGGGGCGAGGGAGCTTTCTTT
TRBV5-4	NA	14	TRBJ2-7	once	CASSLAEEGLEQYF	TGTGCCAGCAGCTTGGCCGAGGAGGGGTTGGAGCAGTACTTC
TRBV5-1	NA	14	TRBJ2-7	NA	CASSPDEGSYEQYF	TGCGCCAGCAGCCCGGATGAGGGTTCCTACGAGCAGTACTTC
TRBV5-1	TRBD2	16	TRBJ2-3	few	CASSLTAGAHGDTQYF	TGCGCCAGCAGCTTGACAGCGGGGGCCCACGGAGATACGCAGTATTTT
TRBV10-3	NA	13	TRBJ2-5	NA	CAISPTGGETQYF	TGTGCCATCAGTCCTACAGGTGGAGAGACCCAGTACTTC
TRBV7-6	TRBD1	18	TRBJ1-3	NA	CASSLARLGQTSGNTIYF	TGTGCCAGCAGCTTAGCGAGGCTGGGACAGACCTCTGGAAACACCATATATTTT
TRBV30	NA	13	TRBJ1-1	NA	CAWSGGMNTEAFF	TGTGCCTGGAGTGGAGGGATGAACACTGAAGCTTTCTTT
TRBV30	NA	15	TRBJ1-2	few	CAWSGTAERGYGYTF	TGTGCCTGGAGTGGGACAGCCGAGCGGGGCTATGGCTACACCTTC
TRBV3-1/TRBV3-2	NA	13	TRBJ1-6	once	CASSSSADSPLHF	TGTGCCAGCAGCTCGAGTGCCGATTCACCCCTCCACTTT
TRBV2	TRBD1	14	TRBJ1-5	NA	CASTPGQGIQPQHF	TGTGCCAGCACCCCCGGACAGGGGATCCAGCCCCAGCATTTT
TRBV5-6	TRBD1	14	TRBJ1-2	NA	CASTGTGETYGYTF	TGTGCCAGCACCGGGACAGGGGAGACCTATGGCTACACCTTC
TRBV5-1	TRBD1	15	TRBJ1-6	once	CASSLEGAGWSPLHF	TGCGCCAGCAGCTTAGAGGGGGCAGGGTGGTCACCCCTCCACTTT
TRBV28	NA	11	TRBJ1-1	NA	CTTAGNTEAFF	TGTACGACGGCAGGGAACACTGAAGCTTTCTTT
TRBV4-1	TRBD2	18	TRBJ2-6	NA	CASSQDRSGGAGANVLTF	TGCGCCAGCAGCCAAGATAGGAGCGGGGGGGCCGGGGCCAACGTCCTGACTTTC
TRBV29-1	NA	14	TRBJ2-5	NA	CSVERAGGQETQYF	TGCAGCGTTGAGAGGGCCGGAGGGCAAGAGACCCAGTACTTC
TRBV7-9	NA	12	TRBJ2-7	NA	CASSSEVAEQYF	TGTGCCAGCAGCTCAGAGGTCGCGGAGCAGTACTTC
TRBV6-5	TRBD1	15	TRBJ1-2	NA	CASSYSGQNNYGYTF	TGTGCCAGCAGTTACTCGGGACAGAACAACTATGGCTACACCTTC
TRBV10-3	TRBD1	17	TRBJ1-3	NA	CAISERQGIRSGNTIYF	TGTGCCATCAGTGAACGACAGGGCATTCGGTCTGGAAACACCATATATTTT
TRBV10-1	NA	13	TRBJ1-2	NA	CASSEDSNYGYTF	TGCGCCAGCAGTGAGGACAGTAACTATGGCTACACCTTC
TRBV6-5	NA	12	TRBJ1-2	NA	CASNAPNYGYTF	TGTGCCAGCAACGCTCCTAACTATGGCTACACCTTC